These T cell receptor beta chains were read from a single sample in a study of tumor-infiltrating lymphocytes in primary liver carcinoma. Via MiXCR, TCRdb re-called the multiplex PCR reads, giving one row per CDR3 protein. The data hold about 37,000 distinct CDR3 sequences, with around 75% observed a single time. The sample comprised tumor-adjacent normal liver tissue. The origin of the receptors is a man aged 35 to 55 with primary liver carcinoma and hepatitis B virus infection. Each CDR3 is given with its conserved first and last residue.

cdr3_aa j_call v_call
CASILDRGFYGYTF TRBJ1-2 TRBV7-9
CASSYSEETGDEQFF TRBJ2-1 TRBV6-6
CTCILGGDPGNTIYF TRBJ1-3 TRBV11-2
CPSSIGKTSGASRFDNKQFF TRBJ2-1 TRBV11-1
CARRKGQTYEQYF TRBJ2-7 TRBV2
CASSYSEGGVDEQYF TRBJ2-7 TRBV6-6
CSVEDHSSYEHYF TRBJ2-7 TRBV29-1
CTSSEEAGGYNERFF TRBJ2-1 TRBV6-1
CASSQATSGRTGETKYF TRBJ2-5 TRBV4-3
CASNPGGSTEAFF TRBJ1-1 TRBV5-4
CSVMTSGTSTPNEQYF TRBJ2-7 TRBV29-1
CASSQEGSGGDSPLHF TRBJ1-6 TRBV4-2
CASSSSLMGTEAFF TRBJ1-1 TRBV12-3/TRBV12-4
CVNSRGCTDTQYF TRBJ2-3 TRBV14
CTSSLTCGRSYNEQFF TRBJ2-1 TRBV7-8
CASTESEGQGANTEAFF TRBJ1-1 TRBV6-1
CASSYEAGDSEQFF TRBJ2-1 TRBV6-6
CAGSGSLFENNEQFF TRBJ2-1 TRBV7-9
CANNQDGSLAKNIQYF TRBJ2-4 TRBV4-3
CASSLTAANGQFF TRBJ2-1 TRBV12-3/TRBV12-4
CASSLWPYYEQFF TRBJ2-1 TRBV3-1
CASSSWTSGGYNEQFF TRBJ2-1 TRBV6-2/TRBV6-3
CASSTSAKPYKEQFF TRBJ2-1 TRBV28
CAIGEGCTDTQYF TRBJ2-3 TRBV10-3
CANNAIGGAEHEQYF TRBJ2-7 TRBV6-2/TRBV6-3
CASSAAGVQETQYF TRBJ2-5 TRBV5-4
CAGSYSIGKKETQHF TRBJ2-5 TRBV6-2/TRBV6-3
CTSSDAIGGGRNEAFF TRBJ1-1 TRBV6-1
CASSQNEVGETIYF TRBJ1-3 TRBV6-6
CPSSHPGQGSYEQYF TRBJ2-7 TRBV14
CASSEGGGQGTNTEAFF TRBJ1-1 TRBV6-1
CASSRAGGEETQYF TRBJ2-5 TRBV6-4
CANNIGKTRGASRFGNEQFF TRBJ2-1 TRBV11-1
CSVDSAGRTYNGQSF TRBJ2-1 TRBV29-1
CDSSYSLAGYTDAQYF TRBJ2-3 TRBV6-5
CASSLPMNSPLHF TRBJ1-6 TRBV28
CAMSLVGGSSVDTQYF TRBJ2-3 TRBV11-2
CSVRDKVYEQYF TRBJ2-7 TRBV29-1
CASSAKTSGPYEQCF TRBJ2-7 TRBV7-8
CASSYSLAGGPFPSYEQYF TRBJ2-7 TRBV6-2/TRBV6-3
CATSRGRSSYEQYF TRBJ2-7 TRBV24-1
CDSSNPGLVTGELFF TRBJ2-2 TRBV4-1
CASSSGHGALQPQHF TRBJ1-5 TRBV7-8
CASSLYRDNEQYF TRBJ2-7 TRBV2
CASSEGTGDEQSF TRBJ2-1 TRBV6-1
CVSSQDLRRAYYDEQFF TRBJ2-1 TRBV4-3